This TCR beta chain was captured in a study of cytomegalovirus exposure and HLA in healthy donors. About the research overall: The use of the same platform for the roughly 130 validation repertoires and the 650 to 850 first-cohort repertoires was reported by a later analysis. Study findings and constraints: The study labeled roughly 160 TCR beta chains cytomegalovirus-associated. It was found in a later analysis that first-cohort TCR clusters tended to co-occur in the 120 validation repertoires.

This clone is a singleton in its sample. The target antigen is unknown. Trimming shortened V by 6 bases and J by 1 base, and 15 bases separated the two germline ends. CDR1 and CDR2 from the germline V gene are MDHEN and SYDVKM. This CDR3 is built from 15 residues. Sequencing was performed with immunoSEQ multiplex PCR; in TCRdb, only in-frame clones are kept and a portion is missing. The sample holds fewer than 350,000 clones; approximately 88% are singletons and the top ten take roughly 0.93%. The rearrangement links TRBV28 to TRBJ1-1, with D possibly TRBD1 on 6 matching bases. The sample comprised PBMCs. The TCR was taken from a woman younger than 30 in good health and CMV-seronegative. The CDR3 DNA follows: TGTGCCAGCAGCTCAGGGGCCCTATCGAACACTGAAGCTTTCTTT. Protein sequence: CASSSGALSNTEAFF.